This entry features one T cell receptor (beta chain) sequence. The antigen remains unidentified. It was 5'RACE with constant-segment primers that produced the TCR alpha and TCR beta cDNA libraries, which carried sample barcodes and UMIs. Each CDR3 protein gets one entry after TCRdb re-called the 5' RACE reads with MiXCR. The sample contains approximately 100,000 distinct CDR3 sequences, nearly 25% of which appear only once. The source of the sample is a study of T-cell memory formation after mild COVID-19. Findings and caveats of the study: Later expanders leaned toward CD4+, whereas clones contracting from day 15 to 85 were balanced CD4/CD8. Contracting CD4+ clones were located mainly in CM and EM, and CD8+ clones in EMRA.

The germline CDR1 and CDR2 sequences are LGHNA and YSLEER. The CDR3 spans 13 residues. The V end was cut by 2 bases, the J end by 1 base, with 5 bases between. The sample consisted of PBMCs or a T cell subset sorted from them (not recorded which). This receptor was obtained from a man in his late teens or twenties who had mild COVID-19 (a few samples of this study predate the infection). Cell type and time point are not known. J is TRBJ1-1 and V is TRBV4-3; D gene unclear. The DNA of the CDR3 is TGCGCCAGCAGCCAAACGGAGAACACTGAAGCTTTCTTT. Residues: CASSQTENTEAFF.